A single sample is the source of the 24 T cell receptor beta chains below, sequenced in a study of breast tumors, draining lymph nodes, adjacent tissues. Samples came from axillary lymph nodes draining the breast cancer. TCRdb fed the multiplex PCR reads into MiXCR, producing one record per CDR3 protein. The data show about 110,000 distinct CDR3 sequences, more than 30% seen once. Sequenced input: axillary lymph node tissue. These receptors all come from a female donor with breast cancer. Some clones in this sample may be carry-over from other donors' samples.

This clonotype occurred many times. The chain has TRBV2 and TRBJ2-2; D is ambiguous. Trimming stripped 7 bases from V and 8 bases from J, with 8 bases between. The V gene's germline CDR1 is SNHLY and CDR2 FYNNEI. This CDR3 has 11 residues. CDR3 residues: CASKGTGELFF. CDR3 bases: TGTGCCAGCAAGGGAACTGGGGAGCTGTTTTTT.

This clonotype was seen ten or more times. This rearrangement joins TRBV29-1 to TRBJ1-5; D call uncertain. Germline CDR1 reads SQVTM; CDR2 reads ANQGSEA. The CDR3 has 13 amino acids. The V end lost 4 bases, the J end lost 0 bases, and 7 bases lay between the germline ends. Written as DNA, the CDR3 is TGCAGCGTTGCGGTCGATAGCAATCAGCCCCAGCATTTT. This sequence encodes CSVAVDSNQPQHF.

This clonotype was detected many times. The chain's CDR3 is CASLWGRANEKLFF. CDR3 nucleotides: TGCGCCAGTCTGTGGGGGAGGGCTAATGAAAAACTGTTTTTT. The chain employs TRBV10-1 and TRBJ1-4, with a possible D match to TRBD1 (5 bases). The CDR3 spans 14 residues. CDR1 and CDR2 from the germline V gene are WNHNN and SYGVQD (reference sequence). The ends were cut back, 9 bases at V and 3 bases at J, with 14 bases in the middle.

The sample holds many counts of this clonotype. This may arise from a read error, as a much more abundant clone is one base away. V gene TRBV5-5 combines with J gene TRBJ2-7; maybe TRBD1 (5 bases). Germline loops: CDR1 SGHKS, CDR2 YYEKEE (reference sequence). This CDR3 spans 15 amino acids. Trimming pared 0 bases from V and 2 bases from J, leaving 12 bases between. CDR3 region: CASSLGRAPTYEQYF. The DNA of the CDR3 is TGTGCCAGCAGCTTGGGCAGGGCCCCAACCTACGAGCAGTACTTC.

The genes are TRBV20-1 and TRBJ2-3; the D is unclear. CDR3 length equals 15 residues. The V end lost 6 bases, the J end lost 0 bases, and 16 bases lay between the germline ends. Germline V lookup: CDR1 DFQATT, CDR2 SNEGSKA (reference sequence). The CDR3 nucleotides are TGCAGTGCCACCAAGGGTTCCATCAGCACAGATACGCAGTATTTT. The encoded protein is CSATKGSISTDTQYF.

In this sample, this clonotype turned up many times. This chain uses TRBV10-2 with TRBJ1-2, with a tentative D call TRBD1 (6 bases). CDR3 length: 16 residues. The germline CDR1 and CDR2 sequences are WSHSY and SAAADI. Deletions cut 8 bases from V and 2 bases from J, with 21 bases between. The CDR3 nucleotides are TGCGCCAGCCGTGGAAACCGGGACAAACTAAACTATGGCTACACCTTC. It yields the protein CASRGNRDKLNYGYTF.

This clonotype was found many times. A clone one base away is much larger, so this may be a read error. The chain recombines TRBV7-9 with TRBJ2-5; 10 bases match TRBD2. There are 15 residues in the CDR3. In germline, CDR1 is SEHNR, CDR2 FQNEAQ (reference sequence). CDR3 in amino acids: CASSDQTSGLETQHF. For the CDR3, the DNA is TGTGCCAGCAGCGATCAGACTAGCGGGCTGGAGACCCAGCACTTC.

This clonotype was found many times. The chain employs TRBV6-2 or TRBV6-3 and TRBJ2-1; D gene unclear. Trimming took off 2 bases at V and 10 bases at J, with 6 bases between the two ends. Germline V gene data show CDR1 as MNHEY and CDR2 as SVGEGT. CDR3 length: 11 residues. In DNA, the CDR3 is TGTGCCAGCAGTTACGAAGGCGAGCAGTTCTTC. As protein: CASSYEGEQFF.

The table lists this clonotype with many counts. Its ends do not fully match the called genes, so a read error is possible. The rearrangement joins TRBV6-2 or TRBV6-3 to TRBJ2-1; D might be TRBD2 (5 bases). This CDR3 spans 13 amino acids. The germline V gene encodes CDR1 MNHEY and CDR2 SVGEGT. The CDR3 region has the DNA TGTGCCAGCAGTTACTCGAACGTCTCCCCCGGGGTCTTC. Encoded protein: CASSYSNVSPGVF.

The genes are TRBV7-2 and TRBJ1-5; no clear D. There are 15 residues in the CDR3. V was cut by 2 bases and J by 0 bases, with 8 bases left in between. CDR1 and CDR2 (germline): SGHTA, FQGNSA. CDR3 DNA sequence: TGTGCCAGCAGCTTAACGGGGTCTAGCAATCAGCCCCAGCATTTT. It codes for CASSLTGSSNQPQHF.

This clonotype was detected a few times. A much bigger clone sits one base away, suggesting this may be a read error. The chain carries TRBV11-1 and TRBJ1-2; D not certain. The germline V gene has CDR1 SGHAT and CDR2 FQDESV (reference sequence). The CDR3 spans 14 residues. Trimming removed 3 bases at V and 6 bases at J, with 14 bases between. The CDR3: CASSLKTAPDGYTF. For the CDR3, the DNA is TGTGCCAGCAGCTTGAAGACGGCGCCGGATGGCTACACCTTC.

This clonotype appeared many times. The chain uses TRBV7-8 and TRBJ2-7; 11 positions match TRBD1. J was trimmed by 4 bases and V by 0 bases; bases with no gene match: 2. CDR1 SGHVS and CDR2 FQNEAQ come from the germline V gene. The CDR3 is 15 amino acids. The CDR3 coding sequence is TGTGCCAGCAGCTTAGCGGACAGGGGGCCGTACGAGCAGTACTTC. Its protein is CASSLADRGPYEQYF. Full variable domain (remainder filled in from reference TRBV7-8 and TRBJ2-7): GAGVSQSPRYKVAKRGQDVALRCDPISGHVSLFWYQQALGQGPEFLTYFQNEAQLDKSGLPSDRFFAERPEGSVSTLKIQRTQQEDSAVYLCASSLADRGPYEQYFGPGTRLTVT.

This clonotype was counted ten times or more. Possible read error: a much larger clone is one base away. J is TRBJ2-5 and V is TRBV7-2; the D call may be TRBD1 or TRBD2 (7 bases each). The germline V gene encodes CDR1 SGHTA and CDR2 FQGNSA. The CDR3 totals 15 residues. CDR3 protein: CASSLVVTGRETQHF. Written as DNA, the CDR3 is TGTGCCAGCAGCTTAGTGGTGACAGGGCGGGAGACCCAGCACTTC.

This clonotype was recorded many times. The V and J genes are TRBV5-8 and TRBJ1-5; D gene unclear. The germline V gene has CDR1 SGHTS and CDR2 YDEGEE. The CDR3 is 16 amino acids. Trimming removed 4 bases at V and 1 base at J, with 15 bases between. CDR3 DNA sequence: TGTGCCAGCAGCCGCTTCTCGGGTGTAAGCAATCAGCCCCAGCATTTT. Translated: CASSRFSGVSNQPQHF.

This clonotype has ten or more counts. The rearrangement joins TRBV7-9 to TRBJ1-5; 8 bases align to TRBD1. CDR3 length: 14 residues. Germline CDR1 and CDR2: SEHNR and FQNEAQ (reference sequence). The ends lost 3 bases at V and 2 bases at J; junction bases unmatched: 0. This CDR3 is CASSLTGGNQPQHF. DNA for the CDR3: TGTGCCAGCAGCTTGACAGGGGGCAATCAGCCCCAGCATTTT.

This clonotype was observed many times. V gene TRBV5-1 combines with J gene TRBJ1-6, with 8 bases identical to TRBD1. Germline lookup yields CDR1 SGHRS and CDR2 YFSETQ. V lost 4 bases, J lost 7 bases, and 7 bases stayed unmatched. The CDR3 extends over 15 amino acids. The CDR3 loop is CASSTGQGGNSPLHF. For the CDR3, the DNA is TGCGCCAGCAGCACCGGACAGGGAGGCAATTCACCCCTCCACTTT.

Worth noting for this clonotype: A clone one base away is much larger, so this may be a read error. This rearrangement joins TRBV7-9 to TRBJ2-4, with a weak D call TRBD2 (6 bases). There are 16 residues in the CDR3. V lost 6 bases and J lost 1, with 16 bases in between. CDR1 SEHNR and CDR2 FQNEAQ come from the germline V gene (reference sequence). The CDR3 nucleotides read TGTGCCAGCAGGCCCGACAGACTAGGTGCCAAAAACATTCAGTACTTC. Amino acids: CASRPDRLGAKNIQYF.

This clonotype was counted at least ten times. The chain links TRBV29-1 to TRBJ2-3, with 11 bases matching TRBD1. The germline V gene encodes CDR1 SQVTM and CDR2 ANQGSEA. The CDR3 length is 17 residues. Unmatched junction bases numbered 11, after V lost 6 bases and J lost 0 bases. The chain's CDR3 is CSVAGTGGIRSTDTQYF. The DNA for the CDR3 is TGCAGCGTAGCCGGGACAGGGGGGATTCGGAGCACAGATACGCAGTATTTT.

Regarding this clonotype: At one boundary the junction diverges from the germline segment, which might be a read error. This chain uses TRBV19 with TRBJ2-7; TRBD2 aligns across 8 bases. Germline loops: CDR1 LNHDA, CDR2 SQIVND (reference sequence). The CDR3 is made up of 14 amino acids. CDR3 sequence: CASTPGGDSSEQSF. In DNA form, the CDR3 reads TGTGCCAGTACCCCGGGGGGGGATTCCTCGGAGCAGTCTTTC.

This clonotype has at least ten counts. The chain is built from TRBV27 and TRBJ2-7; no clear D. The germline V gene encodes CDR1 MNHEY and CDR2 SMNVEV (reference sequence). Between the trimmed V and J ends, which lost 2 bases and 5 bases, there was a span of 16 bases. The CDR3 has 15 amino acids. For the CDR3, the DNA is TGTGCCAGCAGTTTACGCGGACGGGTCCCCAACGAGCAGTACTTC. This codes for CASSLRGRVPNEQYF.

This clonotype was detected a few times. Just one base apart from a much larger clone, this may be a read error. The CDR3 bases are TGTGCCAGCAGTGACCCCGTGGGAGGTCTCTACGAGCAGTACTTC. Translating it yields CASSDPVGGLYEQYF. This sequence joins TRBV6-1 and TRBJ2-7; D is possibly TRBD2 (6 bases). V dropped 3 bases and J dropped 3 bases, with 15 bases sitting between them. This CDR3 is built from 15 residues. Per the germline V gene, CDR1 is MNHNS and CDR2 is SASEGT.

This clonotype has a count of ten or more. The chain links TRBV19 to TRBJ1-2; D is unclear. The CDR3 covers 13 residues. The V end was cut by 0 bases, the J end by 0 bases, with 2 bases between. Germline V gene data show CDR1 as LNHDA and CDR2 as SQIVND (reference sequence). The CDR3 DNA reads TGTGCCAGTAGTATAGACGCTAACTATGGCTACACCTTC. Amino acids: CASSIDANYGYTF.

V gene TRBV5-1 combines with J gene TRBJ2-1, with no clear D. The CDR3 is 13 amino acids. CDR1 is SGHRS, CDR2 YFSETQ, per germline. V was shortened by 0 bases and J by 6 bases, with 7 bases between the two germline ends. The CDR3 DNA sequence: TGCGCCAGCAGCTTGGCAGGAAGCAATGAGCAGTTCTTC. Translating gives CASSLAGSNEQFF.

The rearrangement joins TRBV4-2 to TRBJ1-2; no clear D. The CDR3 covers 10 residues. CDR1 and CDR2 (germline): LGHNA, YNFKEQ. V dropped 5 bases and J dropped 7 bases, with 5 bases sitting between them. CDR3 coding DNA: TGTGCCAGCAGCTCCCGTGGCTACACCTTC. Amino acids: CASSSRGYTF.